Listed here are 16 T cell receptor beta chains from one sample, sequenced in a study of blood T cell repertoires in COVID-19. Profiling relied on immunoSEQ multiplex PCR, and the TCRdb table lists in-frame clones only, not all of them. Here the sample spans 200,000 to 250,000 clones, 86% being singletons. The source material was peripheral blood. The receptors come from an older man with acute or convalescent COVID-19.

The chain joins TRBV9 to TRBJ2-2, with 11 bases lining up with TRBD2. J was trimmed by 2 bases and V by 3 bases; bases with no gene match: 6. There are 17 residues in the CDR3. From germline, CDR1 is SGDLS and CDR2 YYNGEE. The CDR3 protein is CASSARLAGFNTGELFF. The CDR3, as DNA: TGTGCCAGCAGCGCTAGACTAGCGGGATTTAACACCGGGGAGCTGTTTTTT.

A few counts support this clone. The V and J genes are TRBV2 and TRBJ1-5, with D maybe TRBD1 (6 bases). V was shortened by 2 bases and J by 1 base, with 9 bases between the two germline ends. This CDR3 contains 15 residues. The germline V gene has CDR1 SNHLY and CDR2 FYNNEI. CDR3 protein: CASSEIGGSNQPQHF. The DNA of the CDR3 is TGTGCCAGCAGTGAAATAGGGGGAAGCAATCAGCCCCAGCATTTT.

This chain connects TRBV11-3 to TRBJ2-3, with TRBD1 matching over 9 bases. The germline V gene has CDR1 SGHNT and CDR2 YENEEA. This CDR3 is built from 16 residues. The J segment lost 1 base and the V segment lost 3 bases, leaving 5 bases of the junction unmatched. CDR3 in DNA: TGTGCCAGCAGCTTGGGGACAGGGATGGGCACAGATACGCAGTATTTT. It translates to CASSLGTGMGTDTQYF.

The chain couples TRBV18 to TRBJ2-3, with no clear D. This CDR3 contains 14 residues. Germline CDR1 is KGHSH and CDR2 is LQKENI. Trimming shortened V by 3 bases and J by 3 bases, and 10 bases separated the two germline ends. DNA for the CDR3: TGTGCCAGCTCACCCCCGGTTCGGACAGATACGCAGTATTTT. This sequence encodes CASSPPVRTDTQYF. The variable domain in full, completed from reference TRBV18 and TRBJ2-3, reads NAGVMQNPRHLVRRRGQEARLRCSPMKGHSHVYWYRQLPEEGLKFMVYLQKENIIDESGMPKERFSAEFPKEGPSILRIQQVVRGDSAAYFCASSPPVRTDTQYFGPGTRLTVL.

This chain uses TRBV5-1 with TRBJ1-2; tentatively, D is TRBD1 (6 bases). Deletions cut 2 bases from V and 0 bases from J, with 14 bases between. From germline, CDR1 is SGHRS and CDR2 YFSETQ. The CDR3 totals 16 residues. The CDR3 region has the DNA TGCGCCAGCAGCTTACAGGGATTTGGGTCTAACTATGGCTACACCTTC. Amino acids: CASSLQGFGSNYGYTF.

The CDR3 region has the DNA TGTGCCAGCAGCCAACTGGGGGGGACTGAAGCTTTCTTT. It codes for CASSQLGGTEAFF. This chain connects TRBV7-9 to TRBJ1-1, with TRBD1 as a possible D gene (5 bases). CDR3 length equals 13 residues. The V end lost 5 bases, the J end lost 5 bases, and 12 bases lay between the germline ends. From germline, CDR1 is SEHNR and CDR2 FQNEAQ (reference sequence).

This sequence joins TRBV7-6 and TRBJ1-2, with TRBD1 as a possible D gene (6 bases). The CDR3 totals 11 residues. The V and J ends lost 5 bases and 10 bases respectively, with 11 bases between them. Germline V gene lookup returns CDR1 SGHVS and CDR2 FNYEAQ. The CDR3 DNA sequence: TGTGCCAGCAGCCCAGGGGATCTCTACACCTTC. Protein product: CASSPGDLYTF.

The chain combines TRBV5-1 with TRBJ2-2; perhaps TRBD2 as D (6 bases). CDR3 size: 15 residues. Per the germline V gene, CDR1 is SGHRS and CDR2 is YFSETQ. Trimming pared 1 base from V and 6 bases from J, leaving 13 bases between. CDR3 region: CASSLWASEAGELFF. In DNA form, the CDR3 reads TGCGCCAGCAGCTTGTGGGCTAGCGAGGCCGGGGAGCTGTTTTTT.

The CDR3 region has the DNA TGTGCCAGCAGCAAAAGGGACAGGGCCGCTTCACCCCTCCACTTT. Residues: CASSKRDRAASPLHF. This sequence joins TRBV21-1 and TRBJ1-6; the table's D call of TRBD1 was not tested on the DNA. TRBV21-1 is shown as a pseudogene. The CDR3 extends over 15 amino acids.

DNA of the CDR3: TGTGCCACCAGTGACCCGCCGAGCTCCTACAATGAGCAGTTCTTC. It codes for CATSDPPSSYNEQFF. The chain has TRBV24-1 and TRBJ2-1, with unresolved D. V lost 4 bases and J lost 0, with 9 bases in between. The CDR3 covers 15 residues. The germline gives CDR1 KGHDR, CDR2 SFDVKD.

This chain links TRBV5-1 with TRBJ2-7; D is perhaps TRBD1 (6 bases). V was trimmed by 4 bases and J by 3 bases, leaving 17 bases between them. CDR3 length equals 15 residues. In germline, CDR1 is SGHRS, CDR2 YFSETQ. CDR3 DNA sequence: TGCGCCAGCAGCCCGCAGGGGTTGGGTGTCTACGAGCAGTACTTC. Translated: CASSPQGLGVYEQYF.

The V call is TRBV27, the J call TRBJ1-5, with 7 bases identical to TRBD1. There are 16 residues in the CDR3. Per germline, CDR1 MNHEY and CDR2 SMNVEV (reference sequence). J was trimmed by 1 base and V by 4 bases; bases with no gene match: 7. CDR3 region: CASSSDRAYSNQPQHF. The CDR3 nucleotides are TGTGCCAGCAGTTCCGACAGGGCTTACAGCAATCAGCCCCAGCATTTT.

The CDR3 is CASSLSAGVSNQPQHF. The CDR3 region has the DNA TGTGCCAGCAGCCTTTCTGCAGGGGTTAGCAATCAGCCCCAGCATTTT. The chain employs TRBV7-6 and TRBJ1-5, with D possibly TRBD1 on 6 matching bases. The CDR3 length is 16 residues. Trimming took 5 bases from V and 0 from J, leaving 14 bases between them. In germline, CDR1 is SGHVS, CDR2 FNYEAQ.

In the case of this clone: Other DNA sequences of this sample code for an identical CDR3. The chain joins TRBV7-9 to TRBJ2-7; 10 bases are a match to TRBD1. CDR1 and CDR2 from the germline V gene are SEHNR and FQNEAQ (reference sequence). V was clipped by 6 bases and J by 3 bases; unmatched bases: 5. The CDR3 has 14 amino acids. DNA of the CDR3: TGTGCCAGCAGTTCCGGGACAGGGGACTACGAGCAGTACTTC. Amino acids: CASSSGTGDYEQYF.

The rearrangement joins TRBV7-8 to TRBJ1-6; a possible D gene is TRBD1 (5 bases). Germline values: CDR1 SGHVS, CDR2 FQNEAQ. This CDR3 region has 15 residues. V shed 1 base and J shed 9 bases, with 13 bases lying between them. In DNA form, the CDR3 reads TGTGCCAGCAGCTTAGGCCCAGGGAGGACTTCACCCCTCCACTTT. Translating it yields CASSLGPGRTSPLHF.

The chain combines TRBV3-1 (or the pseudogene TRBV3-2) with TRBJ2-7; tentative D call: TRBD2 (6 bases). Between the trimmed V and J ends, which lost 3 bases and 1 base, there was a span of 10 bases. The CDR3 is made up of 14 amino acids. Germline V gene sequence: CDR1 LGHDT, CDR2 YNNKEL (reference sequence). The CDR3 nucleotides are TGTGCCAGCAGCCAGCTGACTAGTTCCTACGAGCAGTACTTC. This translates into CASSQLTSSYEQYF.